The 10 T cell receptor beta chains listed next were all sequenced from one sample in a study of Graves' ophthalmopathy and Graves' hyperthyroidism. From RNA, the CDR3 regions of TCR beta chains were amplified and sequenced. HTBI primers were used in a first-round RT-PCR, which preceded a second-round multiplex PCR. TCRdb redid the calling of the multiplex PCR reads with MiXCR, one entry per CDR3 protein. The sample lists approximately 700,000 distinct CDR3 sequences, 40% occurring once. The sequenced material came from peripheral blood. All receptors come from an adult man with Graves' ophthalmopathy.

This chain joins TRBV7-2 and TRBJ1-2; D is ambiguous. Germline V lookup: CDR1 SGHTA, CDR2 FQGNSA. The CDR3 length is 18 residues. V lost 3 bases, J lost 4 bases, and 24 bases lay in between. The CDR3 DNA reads TGTGCCAGCAGCTTTCATGCGCGGGATGTACCGGCTTTCTATGGCTACACCTTC. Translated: CASSFHARDVPAFYGYTF. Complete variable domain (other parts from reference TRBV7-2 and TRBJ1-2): GAGVSQSPSNKVTEKGKDVELRCDPISGHTALYWYRQSLGQGLEFLIYFQGNSAPDKSGLPSDRFSAERTGGSVSTLTIQRTQQEDSAVYLCASSFHARDVPAFYGYTFGSGTRLTVV.

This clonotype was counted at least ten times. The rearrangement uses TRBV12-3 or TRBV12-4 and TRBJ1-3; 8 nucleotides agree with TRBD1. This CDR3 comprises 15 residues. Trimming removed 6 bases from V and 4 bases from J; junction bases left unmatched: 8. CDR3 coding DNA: TGTGCCAGCAGGCCCGACAGGGGCACAGGAAACACCATATATTTT. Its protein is CASRPDRGTGNTIYF.

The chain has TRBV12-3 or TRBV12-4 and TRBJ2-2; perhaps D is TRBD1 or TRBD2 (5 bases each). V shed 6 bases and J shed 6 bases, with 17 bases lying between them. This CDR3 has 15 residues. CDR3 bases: TGTGCCAGCAGCGCCCAGGGAGTCAGGTCCGGGGAGCTGTTTTTT. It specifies CASSAQGVRSGELFF.

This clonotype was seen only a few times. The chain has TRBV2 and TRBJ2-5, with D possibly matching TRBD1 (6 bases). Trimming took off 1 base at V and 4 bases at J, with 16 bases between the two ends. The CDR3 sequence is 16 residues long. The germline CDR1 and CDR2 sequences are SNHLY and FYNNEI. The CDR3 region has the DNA TGTGCCAGCAGTGAAGGGACAAGGGGGTTGGGAGAGACCCAGTACTTC. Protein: CASSEGTRGLGETQYF. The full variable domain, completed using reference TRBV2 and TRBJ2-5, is EPEVTQTPSHQVTQMGQEVILRCVPISNHLYFYWYRQILGQKVEFLVSFYNNEISEKSEIFDDQFSVERPDGSNFTLKIRSTKLEDSAMYFCASSEGTRGLGETQYFGPGTRLLVL.

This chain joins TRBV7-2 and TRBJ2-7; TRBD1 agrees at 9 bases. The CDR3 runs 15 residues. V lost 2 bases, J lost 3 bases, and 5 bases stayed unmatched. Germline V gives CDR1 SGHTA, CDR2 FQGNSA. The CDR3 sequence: CASSLMGQGDYEQYF. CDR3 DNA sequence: TGTGCCAGCAGCTTAATGGGACAGGGAGACTACGAGCAGTACTTC.

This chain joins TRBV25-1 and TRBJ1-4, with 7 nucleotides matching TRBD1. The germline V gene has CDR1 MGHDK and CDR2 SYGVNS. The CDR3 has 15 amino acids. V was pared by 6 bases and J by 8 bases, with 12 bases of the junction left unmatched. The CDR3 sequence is CASSPETGRWEKLFF. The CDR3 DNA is TGTGCCAGCAGCCCCGAGACAGGGAGGTGGGAAAAACTGTTTTTT. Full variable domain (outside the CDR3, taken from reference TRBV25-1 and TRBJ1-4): EADIYQTPRYLVIGTGKKITLECSQTMGHDKMYWYQQDPGMELHLIHYSYGVNSTEKGDLSSESTVSRIRTEHFPLTLESARPSHTSQYLCASSPETGRWEKLFFGSGTQLSVL.

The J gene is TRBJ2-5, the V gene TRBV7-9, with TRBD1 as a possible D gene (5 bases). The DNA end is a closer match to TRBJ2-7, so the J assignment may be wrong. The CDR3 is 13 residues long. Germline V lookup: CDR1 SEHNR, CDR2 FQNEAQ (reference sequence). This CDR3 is CASSQNTGNEQYF. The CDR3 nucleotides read TGTGCCAGCAGCCAAAATACAGGAAACGAGCAGTACTTC.

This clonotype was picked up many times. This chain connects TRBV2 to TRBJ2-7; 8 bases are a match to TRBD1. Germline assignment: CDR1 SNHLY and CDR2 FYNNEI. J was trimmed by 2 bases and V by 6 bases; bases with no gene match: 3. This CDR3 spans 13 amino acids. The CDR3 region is CASRRTGPYEQYF. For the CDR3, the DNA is TGTGCCAGCAGGCGGACAGGGCCCTACGAGCAGTACTTC.

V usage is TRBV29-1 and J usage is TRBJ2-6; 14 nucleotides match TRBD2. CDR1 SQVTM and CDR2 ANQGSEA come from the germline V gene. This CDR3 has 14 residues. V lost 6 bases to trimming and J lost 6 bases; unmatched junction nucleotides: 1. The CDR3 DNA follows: TGCAGCGTGGGACTAGCGGGAGAGGCCAACGTCCTGACTTTC. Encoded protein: CSVGLAGEANVLTF.

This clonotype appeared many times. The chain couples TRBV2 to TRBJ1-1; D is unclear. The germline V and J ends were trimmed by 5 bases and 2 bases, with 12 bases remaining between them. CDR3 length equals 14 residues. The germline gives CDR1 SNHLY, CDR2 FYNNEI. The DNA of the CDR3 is TGTGCCAGCAGTCGACGAGAGAAAAACACTGAAGCTTTCTTT. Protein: CASSRREKNTEAFF.